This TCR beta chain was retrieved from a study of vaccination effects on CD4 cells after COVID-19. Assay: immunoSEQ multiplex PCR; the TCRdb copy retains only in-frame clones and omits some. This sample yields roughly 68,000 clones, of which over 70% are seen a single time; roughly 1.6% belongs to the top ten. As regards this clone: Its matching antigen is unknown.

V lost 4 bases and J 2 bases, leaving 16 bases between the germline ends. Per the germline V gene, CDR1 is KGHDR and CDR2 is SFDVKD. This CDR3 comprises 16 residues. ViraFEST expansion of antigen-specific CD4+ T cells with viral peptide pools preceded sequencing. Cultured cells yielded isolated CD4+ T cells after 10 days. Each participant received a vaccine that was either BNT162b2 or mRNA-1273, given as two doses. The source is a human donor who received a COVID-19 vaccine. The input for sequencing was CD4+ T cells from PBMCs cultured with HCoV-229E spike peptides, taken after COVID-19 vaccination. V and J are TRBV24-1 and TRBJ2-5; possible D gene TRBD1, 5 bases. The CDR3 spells CATSELDRQLQETQYF. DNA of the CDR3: TGTGCCACCAGTGAACTTGACAGACAGCTACAAGAGACCCAGTACTTC.